Presented here are 5 T cell receptor beta chains from one specimen sequenced in a study of identical twins. TCRdb used MiXCR to reprocess the 5' RACE reads, holding one entry per CDR3 protein. The table lists fewer than 650,000 distinct CDR3 sequences, more than 9% of them singletons, with approximately 3.2% in the top ten. The same data also went into a second study, on yellow fever vaccine responses in identical twins.

Sequenced: PBMCs. All receptors come from a young woman in good health.

This clonotype was seen more than once but under ten times. The V call is TRBV27, the J call TRBJ2-3, with D tentatively TRBD1 (6 bases). Per germline, CDR1 MNHEY and CDR2 SMNVEV (reference sequence). This CDR3 spans 14 amino acids. Trimming removed 10 bases at V and 6 bases at J, with 20 bases between. CDR3 sequence: CAISKGGPLDTQYF. The CDR3 DNA is TGTGCCATTTCGAAAGGGGGACCTTTGGATACGCAGTATTTT.

The rearrangement uses TRBV20-1 and TRBJ1-2; no clear D. Trimming removed 7 bases at V and 4 bases at J, with 16 bases between. CDR1 is DFQATT, CDR2 SNEGSKA, per germline (reference sequence). This CDR3 region has 13 residues. CDR3: CSVFVQLSYGYTF. CDR3 coding DNA: TGCAGTGTTTTCGTACAGCTCTCCTATGGCTACACCTTC.

In this sample, this clonotype turned up many times. The CDR3 nucleotides read TGTGCCAGCAGGCGTACAGCTATCATTAACACCGGGGAGCTGTTTTTT. It codes for CASRRTAIINTGELFF. V and J are TRBV12-3 or TRBV12-4 and TRBJ2-2; no definite D call. The CDR3 contains 16 residues. Trimming pared 6 bases from V and 2 bases from J, leaving 16 bases between.

In its sample, this clonotype was seen many times. The chain employs TRBV12-3 or TRBV12-4 and TRBJ1-4; maybe TRBD1 (5 bases). This CDR3 is built from 14 residues. Trimming removed 7 bases from V and 3 bases from J, with 12 bases in between. CDR3 sequence reads: CASTPGEANEKLFF. The CDR3 DNA reads TGTGCCAGCACCCCGGGGGAAGCTAATGAAAAACTGTTTTTT.

This clonotype was detected only a few times. V is TRBV15 and J is TRBJ2-7; 7 nucleotides line up with TRBD1. Germline loops: CDR1 LNHNV, CDR2 YYDKDF (reference sequence). V lost 0 bases and J lost 2; bases outside the gene matches: 13. This CDR3 is 18 amino acids long. The CDR3 sequence is CATSRDFLSGQGAYEQYF. CDR3 coding DNA: TGTGCCACCAGCAGAGACTTCCTTTCGGGGCAGGGGGCCTACGAGCAGTACTTC.